What follows is one TCR beta chain and its context. These data come from a study of OX40 agonist ivuxolimab in advanced cancers. Germline V gene sequence: CDR1 KGHSH, CDR2 LQKENI. The V gene lost 4 bases and the J gene lost 0 bases, with 13 bases spanning the gap. The CDR3 is 16 amino acids. Sequencing used immunoSEQ multiplex PCR; TCRdb keeps in-frame clones, though not all of them. The sample holds 90,000 to 120,000 clones; about 91% are singletons and the top ten take 0.66%. The sequenced sample was CD4+ or CD8+ T cells sorted from blood, obtained in a trial of the OX40 agonist ivuxolimab. The sequence derives from an adult with an advanced solid tumor such as melanoma, head and neck, liver or kidney cancer. This rearrangement joins TRBV18 to TRBJ2-1; D might be TRBD2 (6 bases). CDR3 region: CASSQAGGPSYNEQFF. The CDR3 bases are TGTGCCAGCTCACAGGCCGGGGGACCCTCCTACAATGAGCAGTTCTTC. Full variable domain (missing parts from reference TRBV18 and TRBJ2-1): NAGVMQNPRHLVRRRGQEARLRCSPMKGHSHVYWYRQLPEEGLKFMVYLQKENIIDESGMPKERFSAEFPKEGPSILRIQQVVRGDSAAYFCASSQAGGPSYNEQFFGPGTRLTVL.